The TCR beta chain under discussion was sequenced for a study of beta chain features in type 1 diabetes. Study findings and constraints: A closer apparent resemblance between naive, central memory and Treg TCRB repertoires was seen in patients than in healthy donors.

What was sequenced were expressed TCRB transcripts, since all of the isolated RNA had been reverse transcribed. Sequencing used immunoSEQ multiplex PCR; TCRdb keeps in-frame clones, though not all of them. The sample consists of 350,000 to 450,000 clones, around 16% of them appearing once. CDR1 and CDR2 (germline): SGHNT, YENEEA. This CDR3 region has 13 residues. V was pared by 2 bases and J by 2 bases, with 6 bases between. With regard to this clone: Its antigen is unidentified.

The sequencing sample was made of naive CD4+ T cells from blood. The J gene is TRBJ1-1, the V gene TRBV11-3; D is ambiguous. This sequence was found in a woman aged 18-35 years in good health. In DNA form, the CDR3 reads TGTGCCAGCAGCTTAACCACTAACACTGAAGCTTTCTTT. It translates to CASSLTTNTEAFF.